This T cell receptor (beta chain) was sequenced during a study of identical twins. Overall study results and limits: Twins shared out-of-frame alpha sequences with excess low generation probability.

TCRdb re-called the 5' RACE reads through MiXCR, storing one row per CDR3 protein. Seen here are about 690,000 distinct CDR3 sequences, 21% observed once, and the top ten hold 4% to 4.5%. The CDR3 is 15 residues long. The ends were cut back, 7 bases at V and 2 bases at J, with 15 bases in the middle. From germline, CDR1 is SGHVS and CDR2 FNYEAQ. This clonotype came up a few times. Its antigen is as yet unknown. These same records also appear under a second study, on T cells expressing NK-cell markers. In that study: Dominant NKG2C+ clonotype frequencies of 1.0-7.0% of CD8+ T cells were measured in about 6 donors. There were several donors in whom these clonotypes also led the CD3+CD56-NKG2C+ fraction.

The chain employs TRBV7-6 and TRBJ2-1, with D tentatively TRBD2 (5 bases). Source material: PBMCs. The TCR originated in a woman younger than 30 in good health. CDR3 loop: CASTLIGNTYNEQFF. The CDR3 DNA follows: TGTGCCAGCACCCTAATCGGGAACACCTACAATGAGCAGTTCTTC.